The rows below give T cell receptor beta chains drawn from one sample of a study of CD8 T cells in ankylosing spondylitis. One entry per CDR3 protein, called by TCRdb with MiXCR from the 5' RACE reads. The table records around 90,000 distinct CDR3 sequences, around 25% of them present only once. The sequenced material came from blood, either unsorted or a sorted T cell fraction (not recorded which). These receptor sequences come from a male donor with ankylosing spondylitis or in good health (not recorded which). Both conserved end residues are part of each CDR3. D genes are given only for firm matches. Where a row states a size, it is once, few, many or the class of an expanded clone; other rows omit it.

d_call: -; clone_size: few; j_call: TRBJ1-1; v_call: TRBV5-1; cdr3_aa: CASSPPTGTMNTEAFF; cdr3_nt: TGCGCCAGCAGCCCACCGACGGGAACCATGAACACTGAAGCTTTCTTT
d_call: -; clone_size: -; j_call: TRBJ2-1; v_call: TRBV20-1; cdr3_aa: CSATARYNEQFF; cdr3_nt: TGCAGTGCTACTGCGCGGTACAATGAGCAGTTCTTC
d_call: -; clone_size: few; j_call: TRBJ2-7; v_call: TRBV5-6; cdr3_aa: CASTFANPGRVSSYEQYF; cdr3_nt: TGTGCCAGCACCTTTGCAAACCCCGGACGGGTGAGCTCCTACGAGCAGTACTTC
d_call: -; clone_size: -; j_call: TRBJ2-2; v_call: TRBV29-1; cdr3_aa: CSVVGQVGELFF; cdr3_nt: TGCAGCGTTGTAGGTCAGGTCGGGGAGCTGTTTTTT
d_call: -; clone_size: few; j_call: TRBJ1-1; v_call: TRBV15; cdr3_aa: CATSLSGTYNSNTEAFF; cdr3_nt: TGTGCCACCAGCCTTTCCGGGACGTACAATTCGAACACTGAAGCTTTCTTT
d_call: -; clone_size: -; j_call: TRBJ1-1; v_call: TRBV7-8; cdr3_aa: CASSLGGPTLNTEAFF; cdr3_nt: TGTGCCAGCAGCTTAGGGGGTCCGACCCTGAACACTGAAGCTTTCTTT
d_call: TRBD1; clone_size: -; j_call: TRBJ1-1; v_call: TRBV12-3/TRBV12-4; cdr3_aa: CASSRQGYTEAFF; cdr3_nt: TGTGCCAGCAGTCGACAGGGCTACACTGAAGCTTTCTTT
d_call: -; clone_size: few; j_call: TRBJ2-3; v_call: TRBV5-1; cdr3_aa: CASRSAGSTTDTQYF; cdr3_nt: TGCGCCAGCAGGAGCGCCGGATCAACCACAGATACGCAGTATTTT
d_call: -; clone_size: few; j_call: TRBJ2-3; v_call: TRBV18; cdr3_aa: CASSPDSYTDTQYF; cdr3_nt: TGTGCCAGCTCACCGGACTCCTACACAGATACGCAGTATTTT
d_call: -; clone_size: -; j_call: TRBJ1-1; v_call: TRBV18; cdr3_aa: CASSPGTADTEAFF; cdr3_nt: TGTGCCAGCTCACCCGGGACGGCCGACACTGAAGCTTTCTTT
d_call: -; clone_size: -; j_call: TRBJ2-3; v_call: TRBV7-2; cdr3_aa: CASSLAGNTDTQYF; cdr3_nt: TGTGCCAGCAGCTTAGCGGGGAACACAGATACGCAGTATTTT
d_call: -; clone_size: -; j_call: TRBJ2-7; v_call: TRBV5-4; cdr3_aa: CASSLEGGARSYEQYF; cdr3_nt: TGTGCCAGCAGCTTGGAAGGGGGAGCGAGGTCCTACGAGCAGTACTTC
d_call: -; clone_size: -; j_call: TRBJ1-4; v_call: TRBV20-1; cdr3_aa: CSARPDGQLNEKLFF; cdr3_nt: TGCAGTGCTAGACCGGACGGGCAGCTTAATGAAAAACTGTTTTTT
d_call: -; clone_size: few; j_call: TRBJ2-3; v_call: TRBV9; cdr3_aa: CASSVEVDTQYF; cdr3_nt: TGTGCCAGCAGCGTAGAGGTGGATACGCAGTATTTT
d_call: -; clone_size: few; j_call: TRBJ1-1; v_call: TRBV5-1; cdr3_aa: CASSLLAGGGTEAFF; cdr3_nt: TGCGCCAGCAGCCTTTTAGCGGGAGGGGGGACTGAAGCTTTCTTT
d_call: -; clone_size: few; j_call: TRBJ1-3; v_call: TRBV5-1; cdr3_aa: CASSQRTDYSGNTIYF; cdr3_nt: TGCGCCAGCAGCCAACGGACCGACTACTCTGGAAACACCATATATTTT
d_call: -; clone_size: -; j_call: TRBJ2-3; v_call: TRBV28; cdr3_aa: CASSFLQGTDTQYF; cdr3_nt: TGTGCCAGCAGTTTTTTGCAGGGCACAGATACGCAGTATTTT
d_call: TRBD1; clone_size: -; j_call: TRBJ2-7; v_call: TRBV12-3/TRBV12-4; cdr3_aa: CASTPDRDVSEQYF; cdr3_nt: TGTGCCAGCACCCCGGACAGGGATGTGAGCGAGCAGTACTTC
d_call: -; clone_size: -; j_call: TRBJ2-4; v_call: TRBV11-2; cdr3_aa: CASSLYLNSENIQYF; cdr3_nt: TGTGCCAGCAGCTTATATCTCAATAGCGAAAACATTCAGTACTTC
d_call: -; clone_size: -; j_call: TRBJ1-4; v_call: TRBV5-1; cdr3_aa: CASSLEGHKSEKLFF; cdr3_nt: TGCGCCAGCAGCTTGGAAGGCCATAAGTCGGAAAAACTGTTTTTT
d_call: -; clone_size: few; j_call: TRBJ1-5; v_call: TRBV10-2; cdr3_aa: CASRFDISNQPQHF; cdr3_nt: TGCGCCAGCAGATTTGACATTAGCAATCAGCCCCAGCATTTT
d_call: -; clone_size: -; j_call: TRBJ1-5; v_call: TRBV5-1; cdr3_aa: CASSLAGYSNQPQHF; cdr3_nt: TGCGCCAGCAGCTTGGCAGGATATAGCAATCAGCCCCAGCATTTT
d_call: TRBD1; clone_size: -; j_call: TRBJ1-3; v_call: TRBV7-6; cdr3_aa: CASSLAVQDRVVGNTIYF; cdr3_nt: TGTGCCAGCAGCTTAGCGGTTCAAGACAGGGTAGTTGGAAACACCATATATTTT
d_call: -; clone_size: -; j_call: TRBJ2-2; v_call: TRBV20-1; cdr3_aa: CSASYSANTGELFF; cdr3_nt: TGCAGTGCTAGCTATTCCGCGAACACCGGGGAGCTGTTTTTT
d_call: -; clone_size: few; j_call: TRBJ1-1; v_call: TRBV5-1; cdr3_aa: CASSERMNTEAFF; cdr3_nt: TGCGCCAGCAGCGAACGAATGAACACTGAAGCTTTCTTT
d_call: -; clone_size: -; j_call: TRBJ2-2; v_call: TRBV5-6; cdr3_aa: CASSNPRTGELFF; cdr3_nt: TGTGCCAGCAGCAACCCTAGGACCGGGGAGCTGTTTTTT
d_call: -; clone_size: few; j_call: TRBJ1-1; v_call: TRBV7-3; cdr3_aa: CASSLWGPSLNTEAFF; cdr3_nt: TGTGCCAGCAGCTTATGGGGGCCCTCATTGAACACTGAAGCTTTCTTT